These T cell receptor beta chains were read from a single sample in a study of regulatory T cells in long-lasting Graves disease. Using its own MiXCR run on the multiplex PCR reads, TCRdb lists one record per CDR3 protein. The sample lists roughly 450,000 distinct CDR3 sequences, 20% to 25% occurring once. This material consisted of peripheral blood mononuclear cells (PBMCs), taken when the disease was refractory, from a patient treated with antithyroid drugs. These receptors were taken from a female donor with Graves disease. The CDR3 runs from the conserved cysteine through the conserved F or W. D genes are given only for firm matches. Expanded clones get a size class; other rows say once, few or many, or leave the size out.

d_call: TRBD2; j_call: TRBJ2-7; v_call: TRBV7-2; clone_size: -; cdr3_aa: CASSSTSGRFNEQYF; cdr3_nt: TGTGCCAGCAGTTCGACTAGCGGGAGGTTCAACGAGCAGTACTTC
d_call: -; j_call: TRBJ1-5; v_call: TRBV18; clone_size: few; cdr3_aa: CASSSFGTTGANQPQHF; cdr3_nt: TGTGCCAGCTCATCCTTCGGAACCACCGGCGCAAATCAGCCCCAGCATTTT
d_call: -; j_call: TRBJ1-2; v_call: TRBV29-1; clone_size: few; cdr3_aa: CSVAGAGGIYGYTF; cdr3_nt: TGCAGCGTTGCAGGGGCGGGGGGGATATATGGCTACACCTTC
d_call: -; j_call: TRBJ2-7; v_call: TRBV7-2; clone_size: -; cdr3_aa: CASSQDWGRGALSYEQYF; cdr3_nt: TGTGCCAGCAGCCAAGATTGGGGTCGAGGGGCCCTCTCCTACGAGCAGTACTTC
d_call: -; j_call: TRBJ1-1; v_call: TRBV7-9; clone_size: few; cdr3_aa: CASSPTTLNTEAFF; cdr3_nt: TGTGCCAGCAGCCCTACTACTTTGAACACTGAAGCTTTCTTT
d_call: -; j_call: TRBJ2-7; v_call: TRBV6-1; clone_size: many; cdr3_aa: CASSEDRRSYEQYF; cdr3_nt: TGTGCCAGCAGTGAAGATCGACGGAGCTACGAGCAGTACTTC
d_call: -; j_call: TRBJ1-2; v_call: TRBV6-6; clone_size: few; cdr3_aa: CASSYSRQLNYGYTF; cdr3_nt: TGTGCCAGCAGTTACTCGAGGCAGCTTAACTATGGCTACACCTTC
d_call: -; j_call: TRBJ2-2; v_call: TRBV7-9; clone_size: -; cdr3_aa: CASSPSVGVSGELFF; cdr3_nt: TGTGCCAGCAGCCCATCCGTGGGGGTTTCGGGGGAGCTGTTTTTT
d_call: TRBD1; j_call: TRBJ1-2; v_call: TRBV28; clone_size: many; cdr3_aa: CASRGRGGYGYTF; cdr3_nt: TGTGCCAGCAGGGGCAGGGGGGGCTATGGCTACACCTTC
d_call: -; j_call: TRBJ1-1; v_call: TRBV6-1; clone_size: few; cdr3_aa: CASSHLNTEAFF; cdr3_nt: TGTGCCAGCAGTCATCTGAACACTGAAGCTTTCTTT
d_call: TRBD2; j_call: TRBJ2-5; v_call: TRBV20-1; clone_size: -; cdr3_aa: CSASRLATVQETQYF; cdr3_nt: TGCAGTGCTTCAAGACTAGCGACAGTACAAGAGACCCAGTACTTC